This entry concerns a single TCR beta chain. Original handling: Amplification of reference gene primers was used by the study to estimate nucleated cell counts. TCRdb's table, derived via immunoSEQ multiplex PCR, lists solely in-frame clones and lacks some. V and J calls and clone size come straight from that table; D and trimming were deduced from the DNA. The repertoire consists of 20,000 to 25,000 clones, with more than 80% occurring once and the leading ten covering 6%. The data were obtained in a study of blood T cell repertoires in COVID-19. This TCR was recovered from a human donor in a cohort sampled during active COVID-19. Material: peripheral blood.

The CDR3 is CASSLDRGTDTQYF. The CDR3 DNA follows: TGTGCCAGCAGCCTCGACCGGGGCACAGATACGCAGTATTTT. V usage is TRBV7-3 and J usage is TRBJ2-3, with no clear D. Trimming took 5 bases from V and 1 from J, leaving 10 bases between them. In germline, CDR1 is SGHTA, CDR2 FQGTGA. There are 14 residues in the CDR3.